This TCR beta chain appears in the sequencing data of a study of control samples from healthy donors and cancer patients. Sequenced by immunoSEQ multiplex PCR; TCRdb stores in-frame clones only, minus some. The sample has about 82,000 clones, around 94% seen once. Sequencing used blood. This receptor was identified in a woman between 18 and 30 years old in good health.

CDR3 protein: CAISESIGRAQYF. CDR3 nucleotides: TGTGCCATCAGTGAGTCGATAGGGAGGGCCCAGTACTTC. The rearrangement links TRBV10-3 to TRBJ2-5; the match to TRBD2 covers 7 bases. Trimming at V came to 0 bases and at J to 9 bases, leaving 4 bases not matched to a gene. The CDR3 is 13 residues long. The germline CDR1 and CDR2 sequences are ENHRY and SYGVKD.